This TCR beta chain was documented in a study of blood T cell repertoires in COVID-19. The protocol was immunoSEQ multiplex PCR, while the TCRdb copy is restricted to in-frame clones and leaves out a portion. The table includes around 300,000 clones, 80% to 90% detected once. Across 20 to 25 US areas, participants ranged in age from about 18 to 90 years. CDR1 and CDR2 from the germline V gene are SEHNR and FQNEAQ (reference sequence). With V trimmed by 5 bases and J by 2 bases, 8 bases remained unmatched. The CDR3 runs 15 residues. The TCR comes from a woman under 30 who had recovered from COVID-19. Sequencing input: PBMCs or T cells enriched from blood (not recorded which). The genes are TRBV7-9 and TRBJ1-2; 7 nucleotides match TRBD1. CDR3 coding DNA: TGTGCCAGCAGCCTAGGACAGGCCCCAAACTATGGCTACACCTTC. Protein product: CASSLGQAPNYGYTF.